This T cell receptor beta chain was observed in a study of vaccination effects on CD4 cells after COVID-19. Comments on this clone: Its antigen is still unknown.

The repertoire was sequenced with immunoSEQ multiplex PCR; TCRdb's copy has only in-frame clones and lacks some. This table holds just under 45,000 clones, roughly four fifths found once. Before sequencing took place, the ViraFEST assay used viral peptide pools to expand antigen-specific CD4+ T cells. CD4+ T cells were isolated after less than 13 days of culture. Recipients of the vaccine had no prior SARS-CoV-2 infection and negative nucleocapsid antibodies. Cultures had half their medium replaced with IL-2 medium on days 3 and 7. This CDR3 is 13 amino acids long. Germline values: CDR1 SGHTA, CDR2 FQGTGA. Trimming took off 1 base at V and 9 bases at J, with 10 bases between the two ends.

V is TRBV7-3 and J is TRBJ2-1; possible D gene TRBD2, 5 bases. This sequence was found in a human donor who received a COVID-19 vaccine. Specimen: CD4+ T cells from PBMCs cultured with SARS-CoV-2 spike peptides, collected before COVID-19 vaccination. The CDR3 is CASSLRGSAEQFF. In DNA, the CDR3 is TGTGCCAGCAGCTTAAGAGGGAGCGCTGAGCAGTTCTTC.